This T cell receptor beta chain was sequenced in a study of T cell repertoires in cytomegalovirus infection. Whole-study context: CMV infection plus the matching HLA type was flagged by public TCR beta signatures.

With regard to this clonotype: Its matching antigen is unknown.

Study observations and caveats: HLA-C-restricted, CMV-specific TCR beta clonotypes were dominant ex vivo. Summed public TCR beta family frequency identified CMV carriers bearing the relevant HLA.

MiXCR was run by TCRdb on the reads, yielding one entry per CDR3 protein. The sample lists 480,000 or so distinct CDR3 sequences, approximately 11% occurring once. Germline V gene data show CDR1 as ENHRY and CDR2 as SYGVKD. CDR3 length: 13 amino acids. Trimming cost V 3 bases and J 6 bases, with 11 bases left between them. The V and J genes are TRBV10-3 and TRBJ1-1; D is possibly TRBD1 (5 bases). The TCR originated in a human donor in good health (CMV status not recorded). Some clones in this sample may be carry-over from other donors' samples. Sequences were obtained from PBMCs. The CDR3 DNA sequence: TGTGCCATCAGTGAAGTCCGCAGGGCTGAAGCTTTCTTT. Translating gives CAISEVRRAEAFF.